These T cell receptor beta chains were read from a single sample in a study of cytotoxic CD8 clonotypes in ibrutinib-treated CLL. Sequencing was performed with immunoSEQ multiplex PCR; in TCRdb, only in-frame clones are kept and a portion is missing. The profile shows about 140,000 clones, around 80% of them singletons. The source material was PBMCs, sampled after 36 months of ibrutinib treatment. Receptor source: a human donor with chronic lymphocytic leukemia. The CDR3 runs from the conserved cysteine through the conserved F or W. The order of the fields is clone size, V gene, D gene, J gene, CDR3 DNA, CDR3 protein. D genes are given only for firm matches. Only part of the rows carry a size: once, few, many, or a class if the clone is expanded.

clone_size: .; v_call: TRBV15; d_call: TRBD2; j_call: TRBJ2-7; cdr3_nt: TGTGCCACCAGCCCGCGGACTAGCGGGAGTGGTGAGCAGTACTTC; cdr3_aa: CATSPRTSGSGEQYF
clone_size: .; v_call: TRBV7-9; d_call: .; j_call: TRBJ1-4; cdr3_nt: TGTGCCAGCAGCTTCGGCTACCAAGAGGAAAAACTGTTTTTT; cdr3_aa: CASSFGYQEEKLFF
clone_size: .; v_call: TRBV30; d_call: .; j_call: TRBJ2-1; cdr3_nt: TGTGCCTGTCTCGTGGGCGCTACCTACAATGAGCAGTTCTTC; cdr3_aa: CACLVGATYNEQFF
clone_size: .; v_call: TRBV19; d_call: TRBD1; j_call: TRBJ2-6; cdr3_nt: TGTGCCAGTAGAAGGACAGGGGAGGCCAACGTCCTGACTTTC; cdr3_aa: CASRRTGEANVLTF
clone_size: few; v_call: TRBV14; d_call: TRBD1; j_call: TRBJ2-7; cdr3_nt: TGTGCCAGCAGCCCCTGGGCAGGGGGAAATCCCGAGCAGTACTTC; cdr3_aa: CASSPWAGGNPEQYF
clone_size: once; v_call: TRBV10-3; d_call: TRBD1; j_call: TRBJ2-1; cdr3_nt: TGTGCCATCAGTGAGCTTATTTCGGGACAGGGGGGGAATGAGCAGTTCTTC; cdr3_aa: CAISELISGQGGNEQFF
clone_size: .; v_call: TRBV15; d_call: .; j_call: TRBJ2-7; cdr3_nt: TGTGCCACCAGCAGAGACCAGGCTTACGAGCAGTACTTC; cdr3_aa: CATSRDQAYEQYF
clone_size: .; v_call: TRBV21-1; d_call: .; j_call: TRBJ2-3; cdr3_nt: TGTGCCAGCAGCAAAGGGACTAGCGGCAGCACAGATACGCAGTATTTT; cdr3_aa: CASSKGTSGSTDTQYF
clone_size: .; v_call: TRBV18; d_call: .; j_call: TRBJ1-2; cdr3_nt: TGTGCCAGCTCACGGACCTTGGACACCAACTATGGCTACACCTTC; cdr3_aa: CASSRTLDTNYGYTF
clone_size: .; v_call: TRBV6-1; d_call: .; j_call: TRBJ1-5; cdr3_nt: TGTGCCAGCAGGATCCTGTTGAGGGAAAATCAGCCCCAGCATTTT; cdr3_aa: CASRILLRENQPQHF
clone_size: .; v_call: TRBV2; d_call: .; j_call: TRBJ1-6; cdr3_nt: TGTGCCAGCAGTGAACCGCCAGATTCACCCCTCCACTTT; cdr3_aa: CASSEPPDSPLHF
clone_size: .; v_call: TRBV28; d_call: .; j_call: TRBJ1-2; cdr3_nt: TGTGCCAGCAGTTTGGACGGTGCTAACTATGGCTACACCTTC; cdr3_aa: CASSLDGANYGYTF
clone_size: .; v_call: TRBV27; d_call: TRBD2; j_call: TRBJ2-7; cdr3_nt: TGTGCCAGCAAGGTCAGCGGGGGGCCCTACGAGCAGTACTTC; cdr3_aa: CASKVSGGPYEQYF
clone_size: .; v_call: TRBV19; d_call: TRBD2; j_call: TRBJ2-3; cdr3_nt: TGTGCCAGTAGTATCGGATCTCCAGCGGGAGGTGAGACGCAGTATTTT; cdr3_aa: CASSIGSPAGGETQYF
clone_size: few; v_call: TRBV5-1; d_call: .; j_call: TRBJ1-1; cdr3_nt: TGCGCCAGCAGCTTGGGTATGAACACTGAAGCTTTCTTT; cdr3_aa: CASSLGMNTEAFF
clone_size: .; v_call: TRBV11-2; d_call: TRBD2; j_call: TRBJ2-7; cdr3_nt: TGTGCCAGCAGCTTAGTAATTAGCGGGAGTCGATACTTGTACGAGCAGTACTTC; cdr3_aa: CASSLVISGSRYLYEQYF
clone_size: .; v_call: TRBV10-2; d_call: .; j_call: TRBJ2-7; cdr3_nt: TGCGCCTTTGGGACATCTGCCTACGAGCAGTACTTC; cdr3_aa: CAFGTSAYEQYF
clone_size: .; v_call: TRBV29-1; d_call: TRBD1; j_call: TRBJ1-4; cdr3_nt: TGCAGCGTTCGAAAGACAGGGTCTCGTGAAAAACTGTTTTTT; cdr3_aa: CSVRKTGSREKLFF
clone_size: .; v_call: TRBV5-4; d_call: TRBD1; j_call: TRBJ1-2; cdr3_nt: TGTGCCAGCAGCACGCGAACACAGGGGGCGTATGGCTACACCTTC; cdr3_aa: CASSTRTQGAYGYTF
clone_size: .; v_call: TRBV27; d_call: TRBD1; j_call: TRBJ1-2; cdr3_nt: TGTGCCAGCAGTCTTACCGGAAGGGGCCTCAACAGGGGAGGTGGCTACACCTTC; cdr3_aa: CASSLTGRGLNRGGGYTF
clone_size: once; v_call: TRBV18; d_call: .; j_call: TRBJ2-5; cdr3_nt: TGTGCCAGCGGCCCACAGAAGACATACCAAGAGACCCAGTACTTC; cdr3_aa: CASGPQKTYQETQYF
clone_size: .; v_call: TRBV4-1; d_call: TRBD1; j_call: TRBJ1-4; cdr3_nt: TGCGCCAGCAGCCAAGGGGACAGTGAAAAACTGTTTTTT; cdr3_aa: CASSQGDSEKLFF
clone_size: .; v_call: TRBV7-9; d_call: .; j_call: TRBJ1-1; cdr3_nt: TGTGCCAGCAGCTTATCGAGGGCTTGGAGCGGCACTGAAGCTTTCTTT; cdr3_aa: CASSLSRAWSGTEAFF
clone_size: .; v_call: TRBV6-1; d_call: .; j_call: TRBJ1-1; cdr3_nt: TGTGCCAGCAGAACCATGTGGGGGGGAAACACTGAAGCTTTCTTT; cdr3_aa: CASRTMWGGNTEAFF
clone_size: .; v_call: TRBV9; d_call: TRBD1; j_call: TRBJ1-5; cdr3_nt: TGTGCCAGCAGCGTAGGAGGACAGGGAAATCAGCCCCAGCATTTT; cdr3_aa: CASSVGGQGNQPQHF
clone_size: .; v_call: TRBV4-1; d_call: .; j_call: TRBJ1-1; cdr3_nt: TGCGCCAGCAGCCAAGATGGAATAGAAGCTTTCTTT; cdr3_aa: CASSQDGIEAFF
clone_size: once; v_call: TRBV25-1; d_call: .; j_call: TRBJ2-5; cdr3_nt: TGTGCCAGCAGTGATGGGGCAGTTGGAGAGACCCAGTACTTC; cdr3_aa: CASSDGAVGETQYF